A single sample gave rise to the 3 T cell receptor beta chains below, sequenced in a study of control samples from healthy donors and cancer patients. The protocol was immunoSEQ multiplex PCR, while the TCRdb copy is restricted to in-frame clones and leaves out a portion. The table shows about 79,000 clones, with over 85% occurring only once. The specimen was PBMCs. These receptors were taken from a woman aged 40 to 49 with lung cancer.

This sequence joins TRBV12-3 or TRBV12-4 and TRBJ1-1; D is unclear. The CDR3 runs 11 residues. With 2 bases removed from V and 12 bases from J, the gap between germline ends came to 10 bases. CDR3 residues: CASSLSRSPFF. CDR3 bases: TGTGCCAGCAGTTTAAGCAGGTCCCCTTTCTTT.

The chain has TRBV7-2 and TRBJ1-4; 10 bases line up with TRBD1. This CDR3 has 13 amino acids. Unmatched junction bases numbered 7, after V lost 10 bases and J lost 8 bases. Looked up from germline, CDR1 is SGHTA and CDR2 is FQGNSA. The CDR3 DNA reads TGTGCCACCAGACAGGGGGCGGACGAAAAACTGTTTTTT. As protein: CATRQGADEKLFF. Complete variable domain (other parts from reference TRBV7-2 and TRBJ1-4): GAGVSQSPSNKVTEKGKDVELRCDPISGHTALYWYRQSLGQGLEFLIYFQGNSAPDKSGLPSDRFSAERTGGSVSTLTIQRTQQEDSAVYLCATRQGADEKLFFGSGTQLSVL.

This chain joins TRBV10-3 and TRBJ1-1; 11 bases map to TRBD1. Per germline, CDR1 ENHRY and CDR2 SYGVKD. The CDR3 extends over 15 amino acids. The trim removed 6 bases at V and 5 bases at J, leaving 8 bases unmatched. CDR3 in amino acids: CAIRRDRGEVTEAFF. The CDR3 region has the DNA TGTGCCATCAGGAGGGACAGGGGGGAGGTGACTGAAGCTTTCTTT.